This note documents a single T cell receptor (beta chain) sequence. The target antigen is unknown. The data originate from a study of tumor-infiltrating lymphocytes in localized non-small cell lung cancer. The wider study: Resected tumor was paired with non-adjacent uninvolved lung from the same patient. Notes on the study in general: Immunotypes IM1 and IM2 had similar TCR-derived T-cell fractions. Recurrence-free survival showed no association with tumor T-cell fraction. Compared with uninvolved lung, tumors showed higher T cell infiltration by TCRbeta sequencing.

The method was immunoSEQ multiplex PCR; TCRdb's version includes in-frame clones alone and lacks a portion of them. The sample contains approximately 12,000 clones, about 70% of which appear only once. Germline V lookup: CDR1 MGHDK, CDR2 SYGVNS. The V end was cut by 6 bases, the J end by 3 bases, with 11 bases between. This CDR3 region has 14 residues. This clonotype originated in a human donor with non-small cell lung cancer. Specimen: lung tumor tissue. This rearrangement joins TRBV25-1 to TRBJ2-2, with a possible D match to TRBD2 (6 bases). The CDR3 sequence is CASRPDYHTGELFF. The CDR3 coding sequence is TGTGCCAGCAGGCCGGACTACCACACCGGGGAGCTGTTTTTT.